This T cell receptor beta chain was retrieved from a study of blood T cell repertoires in COVID-19. Here immunoSEQ multiplex PCR was the method, and the copy in TCRdb shows in-frame clones only, minus some. The sample yields almost 95,000 clones, approximately 90% seen once. The CDR3 is 15 residues long. CDR1 SGDLS and CDR2 YYNGEE come from the germline V gene. The J segment lost 0 bases and the V segment lost 0 bases, leaving 0 bases of the junction unmatched. Material: peripheral blood. This clonotype originated in an older woman with COVID-19, enrolled during active disease. The genes are TRBV9 and TRBJ2-7, with 10 nucleotides matching TRBD1. CDR3 loop: CASSVGQGASYEQYF. CDR3 nucleotides: TGTGCCAGCAGCGTAGGACAGGGGGCCTCCTACGAGCAGTACTTC.